This T cell receptor beta chain was captured in a study of T cell repertoires in cytomegalovirus infection. Each CDR3 protein is one row after TCRdb ran MiXCR on the reads. Of approximately 770,000 distinct CDR3 sequences listed, 25% to 35% were seen once; the top ten hold about an eighth. On this clonotype: Its antigen is still unknown.

This clonotype was sampled from a human donor in good health (CMV status not recorded). Some clones in this sample may be carry-over from other donors' samples. The sample was cultured CD8+ T cells from PBMCs, taken from culture after CMV antigen stimulation.

CDR3 loop: CASSTIGNTEAFF. CDR3 bases: TGTGCCAGTAGTACAATAGGGAACACTGAAGCTTTCTTT. The V gene is TRBV19, the J gene TRBJ1-1; no definite D call. The V and J ends lost 4 bases and 1 base respectively, with 7 bases between them. The CDR3 is 13 amino acids. Germline loops: CDR1 LNHDA, CDR2 SQIVND (reference sequence).